A selection of T cell receptor beta chains follows, all from one sample in a study of cytomegalovirus exposure and HLA in healthy donors. Some clones are missing from TCRdb's copy, which holds only in-frame ones; the method was immunoSEQ multiplex PCR. The sample contains 280,000 or so clones, roughly 89% of which appear only once. The specimen sequenced was PBMCs. The receptor source for this set is a woman aged 18-29 years in good health and CMV-seronegative. Both conserved end residues are part of each CDR3. The D gene is left open where the match is weak. Only part of the rows carry a size: once, few, many, or a class if the clone is expanded.

V gene	J gene	clone size	D gene	CDR3 protein	CDR3 DNA
TRBV2	TRBJ2-3	NA	NA	CARVTVSSTDTQYF	TGTGCCAGGGTAACAGTCTCTAGCACAGATACGCAGTATTTT
TRBV10-3	TRBJ2-5	few	TRBD2	CAISPGTSGGLQETQYF	TGTGCCATCAGTCCCGGGACTAGCGGGGGCCTACAAGAGACCCAGTACTTC
TRBV9	TRBJ1-1	NA	NA	CASSVRGGNTEAFF	TGTGCCAGCAGCGTACGAGGGGGAAACACTGAAGCTTTCTTT
TRBV6-6	TRBJ2-2	NA	NA	CASSYSPGSWGELFF	TGTGCCAGCAGTTACTCCCCGGGAAGCTGGGGGGAGCTGTTTTTT
TRBV11-2	TRBJ2-1	once	NA	CASSLVGRSSYNEQFF	TGTGCCAGCAGCTTAGTGGGCAGAAGCTCCTACAATGAGCAGTTCTTC
TRBV2	TRBJ2-5	NA	NA	CASSANGGRETQYF	TGTGCCAGCAGTGCTAACGGGGGGCGGGAGACCCAGTACTTC
TRBV6-1	TRBJ2-7	once	TRBD1	CASSDTGALGSYEQYF	TGTGCCAGCAGTGATACAGGGGCCCTGGGCTCCTACGAGCAGTACTTC
TRBV7-9	TRBJ2-1	NA	NA	CASSFPPVRSYNEQFF	TGTGCCAGCAGCTTCCCTCCCGTCCGCTCCTACAATGAGCAGTTCTTC
TRBV7-3	TRBJ2-7	NA	TRBD2	CASSLPLTSGVHYEQYF	TGTGCCAGCAGCTTACCCTTGACTAGCGGGGTCCACTACGAGCAGTACTTC
TRBV4-1	TRBJ2-3	NA	TRBD2	CASSQGLAGGRRTDTQYF	TGCGCCAGCAGCCAAGGACTAGCGGGGGGGCGTCGCACAGATACGCAGTATTTT
TRBV19	TRBJ2-7	NA	NA	CASSMGGPYEQYF	TGTGCCAGTAGTATGGGGGGGCCCTACGAGCAGTACTTC
TRBV7-3	TRBJ2-1	NA	TRBD1	CASSLSGSGTANEQFF	TGTGCCAGCAGCTTAAGTGGGTCCGGGACAGCCAATGAGCAGTTCTTC
TRBV5-6	TRBJ1-2	NA	NA	CASSLGGGNSYGYTF	TGTGCCAGCAGCTTGGGAGGGGGAAACAGCTATGGCTACACCTTC
TRBV10-1	TRBJ2-7	NA	NA	CASSEGAGEQYF	TGCGCCAGCAGTGAGGGGGCCGGGGAGCAGTACTTC
TRBV9	TRBJ1-6	once	TRBD1	CASSVGSVGTGEDSPLHF	TGTGCCAGCAGCGTAGGGAGTGTGGGGACAGGGGAGGATTCACCCCTCCACTTT
TRBV5-1	TRBJ2-2	NA	NA	CASSLGEHTGELFF	TGCGCCAGCAGCTTGGGGGAGCACACCGGGGAGCTGTTTTTT
TRBV29-1	TRBJ1-2	NA	TRBD1	CSVPGQGAYGYTF	TGCAGCGTTCCGGGACAGGGGGCCTATGGCTACACCTTC
TRBV4-2	TRBJ2-1	NA	TRBD2	CASSQDQGGPYNEQFF	TGTGCCAGCAGCCAAGACCAGGGAGGGCCCTACAATGAGCAGTTCTTC
TRBV6-5	TRBJ2-3	NA	TRBD1	CASSRGQGADTQYF	TGTGCCAGCAGCCGTGGACAGGGGGCAGATACGCAGTATTTT
TRBV29-1	TRBJ2-7	NA	TRBD1	CSVESTTGQGVHEQYF	TGCAGCGTTGAATCTACCACGGGACAGGGGGTCCACGAGCAGTACTTC
TRBV18	TRBJ2-3	NA	TRBD2	CASSPWTSGVDTQYF	TGTGCCAGCTCACCTTGGACTAGCGGGGTAGATACGCAGTATTTT
TRBV30	TRBJ2-3	NA	TRBD2	CAWRTSGAGDTQYF	TGTGCCTGGCGGACTAGCGGGGCTGGAGATACGCAGTATTTT
TRBV2	TRBJ2-3	NA	TRBD2	CATYFPAGPLRDTQYF	TGTGCCACATATTTCCCAGCGGGGCCTTTGAGGGATACGCAGTATTTT
TRBV6-1	TRBJ1-3	NA	NA	CASSEWALTGPGNTIYF	TGTGCCAGCAGTGAATGGGCGTTAACAGGGCCCGGAAACACCATATATTTT
TRBV29-1	TRBJ2-7	NA	TRBD1	CSADAGGTNYEQYF	TGCAGCGCCGATGCAGGGGGCACAAACTACGAGCAGTACTTC
TRBV2	TRBJ2-7	NA	TRBD1	CASDRDRGPRSTYEQYF	TGTGCCAGCGACCGGGACAGGGGCCCCCGGAGTACCTACGAGCAGTACTTC
TRBV5-4	TRBJ2-1	NA	NA	CASSWGAIAYNEQFF	TGTGCCAGCAGCTGGGGAGCTATCGCATACAATGAGCAGTTCTTC
TRBV6-1	TRBJ2-7	NA	TRBD2	CASTPWGGESYEQYF	TGTGCCAGCACCCCGTGGGGGGGAGAGAGCTACGAGCAGTACTTC
TRBV2	TRBJ2-5	few	TRBD1	CASSGAGTAETQYF	TGTGCCAGCAGTGGGGCCGGGACAGCGGAGACCCAGTACTTC
TRBV19	TRBJ1-1	NA	NA	CASSINRVNTEAFF	TGTGCCAGTAGTATAAACAGGGTGAACACTGAAGCTTTCTTT
TRBV2	TRBJ2-7	NA	TRBD1	CATAHRGPSYEQYF	TGTGCCACAGCCCACAGGGGCCCCTCCTACGAGCAGTACTTC
TRBV9	TRBJ1-1	once	NA	CASSVVAIEDTEAFF	TGTGCCAGCAGCGTAGTAGCTATTGAGGACACTGAAGCTTTCTTT
TRBV5-4	TRBJ2-2	NA	NA	CASFTLGITGELFF	TGTGCCAGCTTTACTCTAGGCATCACCGGGGAGCTGTTTTTT
TRBV10-3	TRBJ1-1	NA	NA	CAIKWELNTEAFF	TGTGCCATCAAATGGGAGCTGAACACTGAAGCTTTCTTT
TRBV6-5	TRBJ1-4	NA	NA	CASSTTDGREKLFF	TGTGCCAGCAGTACGACAGACGGGCGTGAAAAACTGTTTTTT
TRBV7-6	TRBJ1-5	NA	TRBD1	CASSAGTGVNQPQHF	TGTGCCAGCAGCGCCGGGACAGGAGTCAATCAGCCCCAGCATTTT
TRBV11-2	TRBJ1-3	NA	NA	CASSLGLTGNTIYF	TGTGCCAGCAGCTTAGGACTGACTGGAAACACCATATATTTT
TRBV7-9	TRBJ2-1	NA	TRBD1	CASSSPLGVGTVEQFF	TGTGCCAGCAGCTCCCCTCTTGGGGTGGGGACAGTTGAGCAGTTCTTC
TRBV4-1	TRBJ1-1	few	NA	CASSQDGFWGVTEAFF	TGCGCCAGCAGCCAAGATGGGTTCTGGGGAGTCACTGAAGCTTTCTTT
TRBV13	TRBJ2-3	NA	NA	CASSLPYTDTQYF	TGTGCCAGCAGCCTACCCTACACAGATACGCAGTATTTT
TRBV4-1	TRBJ2-3	NA	TRBD2	CASSLTLERERASTDTQYF	TGCGCCAGCAGCCTTACCCTCGAGCGGGAACGAGCTAGCACAGATACGCAGTATTTT
TRBV18	TRBJ2-3	NA	NA	CASTILDPSTDTQYF	TGTGCCAGCACCATACTAGATCCAAGCACAGATACGCAGTATTTT
TRBV10-3	TRBJ1-1	NA	TRBD1	CAIMTGVNTEAFF	TGTGCCATCATGACAGGGGTGAACACTGAAGCTTTCTTT
TRBV6-5	TRBJ1-1	NA	NA	CASKRGLNTEAFF	TGTGCCAGCAAAAGAGGATTGAACACTGAAGCTTTCTTT
TRBV27	TRBJ2-7	NA	NA	CASSLTFLGEGQYF	TGTGCCAGCAGTTTAACCTTTCTAGGGGAAGGGCAGTACTTC
TRBV2	TRBJ1-6	NA	NA	CASSERGGSPLHF	TGTGCCAGCAGCGAACGAGGGGGATCACCCCTCCACTTT
TRBV7-2	TRBJ2-5	NA	NA	CASSPEWRETQYF	TGTGCCAGCAGCCCGGAGTGGAGAGAGACCCAGTACTTC
TRBV2	TRBJ2-3	NA	NA	CASSEGLAAADTQYF	TGTGCCAGCAGTGAAGGGTTAGCAGCAGCAGATACGCAGTATTTT
TRBV2	TRBJ1-6	NA	NA	CASRSGSYNSPLHF	TGTGCCAGCAGGTCAGGGTCCTATAATTCCCCCCTCCACTTT
TRBV29-1	TRBJ1-2	NA	TRBD1	CSVEILFWDRGDGYTF	TGCAGCGTGGAGATACTCTTCTGGGACAGGGGGGACGGCTACACCTTC
TRBV7-5	TRBJ1-2	NA	NA	CARSRPHPFTANYGYTF	TGTGCCAGAAGCCGCCCTCATCCCTTTACAGCTAACTATGGCTACACCTTC
TRBV7-6	TRBJ1-5	NA	TRBD1	CASSLTTGVGQPQHF	TGTGCCAGCAGCTTAACCACAGGGGTGGGTCAGCCCCAGCATTTT
TRBV10-3	TRBJ2-6	NA	NA	CAISVSLGASGANVLTF	TGTGCCATCAGTGTTAGTCTGGGGGCGTCTGGGGCCAACGTCCTGACTTTC
TRBV5-1	TRBJ1-1	once	TRBD1	CASSLGGVSTEAFF	TGCGCCAGCAGCTTAGGGGGCGTGAGCACTGAAGCTTTCTTT